This T cell receptor (beta chain) stems from a study of tumor and adjacent non-tumor tissue in lung cancer. Overall study context: Aged about 30 to 76 years, patients included nine to eleven men and a handful of women with stage I to III disease.

TCRbeta libraries were built with three rounds of nested PCR, modified from ARM-PCR. MiXCR, run by TCRdb on the multiplex PCR reads, gives a single entry per CDR3 protein. This sample carries approximately 110,000 distinct CDR3 sequences, 60% to 80% of them seen once, and the ten largest clones take around a fifth. This clonotype was observed at least ten times. A read error is possible here, since a much larger clone lies one base away. Germline V gives CDR1 SGHAT, CDR2 FQNNGV. CDR3 length: 11 residues. The template was RNA from unsorted bulk tissue. More than 3 cm separated this lung sample from the edge of the tumor. Donors were chemotherapy-naive, newly diagnosed lung cancer surgical patients in China, August–late 2014.

The sample consisted of distant non-tumor lung tissue. The sequence derives from a man between 60 and 75 years old with non-small cell lung cancer. The V call is TRBV11-2, the J call TRBJ2-3; D is undetermined. CDR3 region: CASKEADTRYF. CDR3 in DNA: TGTGCCAGCAAAGAGGCAGATACGCGGTATTTT.